The 20 T cell receptor beta chains below were found in one sample sequenced in a study of blood T cells in healthy people across ages. The second PCR ran roughly 6 to 12 cycles with a sample-barcoded 5' primer and J-beta primers. One entry per CDR3 protein results from TCRdb running MiXCR on the 5' RACE reads. Here the sample spans under 1,100,000 distinct CDR3 sequences, around 25% being singletons. Another study also made use of these data, one on T cells of mothers and their children.

The sample consisted of blood. Every receptor here comes from a girl aged 2-15 years in good health.

The V and J genes are TRBV14 and TRBJ2-3; D unclear. V gave up 1 base and J gave up 0 bases, with 8 bases separating them. Germline V gene data show CDR1 as SGHDN and CDR2 as FVKESK. The CDR3 spans 15 residues. CDR3 in DNA: TGTGCCAGCAGCCAAGGGTTCGACAGCACAGATACGCAGTATTTT. Translation: CASSQGFDSTDTQYF.

The chain recombines TRBV6-4 with TRBJ2-5, with D perhaps matching TRBD1 or TRBD2 (6 bases each). The J call could be wrong; TRBJ2-7 is a better fit for the DNA end. The CDR3 covers 16 residues. The germline V gene encodes CDR1 MRHNA and CDR2 SNTAGT. In nucleotides, the CDR3 is TGTGCCAGCAGGGTCCCCAAGGACCGGGGGCAGCACGAGCAGTACTTC. This sequence encodes CASRVPKDRGQHEQYF.

This clonotype was detected only a few times. The V call is TRBV6-5, the J call TRBJ1-2; 8 nucleotides match TRBD1. Per germline, CDR1 MNHEY and CDR2 SVGAGI. The CDR3 extends over 14 amino acids. Losses at the gene ends were 7 bases for V and 6 bases for J; bases not matched to a gene: 10. For the CDR3, the DNA is TGTGCCAGCACCCCAAGGACAGGGTATAATGGCTACACCTTC. This translates into CASTPRTGYNGYTF.

V is TRBV4-1 and J is TRBJ2-7; possibly TRBD2 for D (6 bases). Trimming took 1 base from V and 7 from J, leaving 23 bases between them. This CDR3 comprises 17 residues. Germline V gene sequence: CDR1 MGHRA, CDR2 YSYEKL. CDR3 amino acids: CASSQAPVGTLGWEQYF. The CDR3 DNA reads as TGCGCCAGCAGCCAAGCGCCAGTCGGGACTCTGGGATGGGAGCAGTACTTC.

The chain joins TRBV7-9 to TRBJ1-6; 8 positions agree with TRBD1. Germline loops: CDR1 SEHNR, CDR2 FQNEAQ (reference sequence). With V trimmed by 1 base and J by 10 bases, 6 bases remained unmatched. The CDR3 is 15 residues long. In DNA, the CDR3 is TGTGCCAGCAGCTTAGTAGCCGGGGACAGGTCACCCCTCCACTTT. Translating gives CASSLVAGDRSPLHF.

A few counts support this clonotype. An end of the junction differs from the germline gene, which may be a read error. The chain combines TRBV28 with TRBJ2-5; possibly TRBD1 for D (6 bases). With the DNA end fitting TRBJ2-7 better, the J assignment may be wrong. This CDR3 spans 15 amino acids. Germline CDR1 is MDHEN and CDR2 is SYDVKM. As DNA, the CDR3 is TGTACCAGCGGTACAGGGACCCTTGGGGTCCACGAGCAGTACTTC. Translated, it gives CTSGTGTLGVHEQYF.

The rearrangement joins TRBV2 to TRBJ2-1; D is possibly TRBD2 (6 bases). With 6 bases removed from V and 8 bases from J, the gap between germline ends came to 20 bases. Germline V gene lookup returns CDR1 SNHLY and CDR2 FYNNEI. The CDR3 consists of 15 residues. The CDR3 loop is CASSEPPSQRDEQFF. For the CDR3, the DNA is TGTGCCAGCAGCGAACCCCCTAGCCAGCGGGATGAGCAGTTCTTC.

V and J are TRBV2 and TRBJ2-7, with D perhaps TRBD2 (6 bases). The DNA matches TRBJ2-1 better at its end, which makes the J call doubtful. This CDR3 is 15 amino acids long. CDR1 and CDR2 from the germline V gene are SNHLY and FYNNEI. This CDR3 is CASSEASVYYNEQFF. The CDR3 nucleotides read TGTGCCAGCAGTGAGGCTAGCGTTTACTACAATGAGCAGTTCTTC.

This chain joins TRBV6-6 and TRBJ1-2; D call uncertain. Germline V gene sequence: CDR1 MNHNY, CDR2 SVGAGI (reference sequence). The germline V and J ends were trimmed by 2 bases and 6 bases, with 10 bases remaining between them. This CDR3 region has 13 residues. CDR3: CASSYARRHGYTF. The DNA of the CDR3 is TGTGCCAGCAGTTACGCCAGGAGACATGGCTACACCTTC.

The chain is built from TRBV29-1 and TRBJ2-3; 7 positions agree with TRBD2. The CDR3 contains 13 residues. Germline V gives CDR1 SQVTM, CDR2 ANQGSEA. V gave up 2 bases and J gave up 7 bases; unmatched junction bases: 6. Here the CDR3 DNA reads TGCAGCGTTGAATCGGGAGGAAGGAATACGCAGTATTTT. This encodes CSVESGGRNTQYF.

The chain's CDR3 is CSGRDTYEQYF. DNA for the CDR3: TGCAGCGGGAGGGATACCTACGAGCAGTACTTC. This chain links TRBV29-1 with TRBJ2-7; D perhaps matches TRBD2 (6 bases). The CDR3 consists of 11 residues. The germline V and J ends were trimmed by 7 bases and 2 bases, with 9 bases remaining between them. Germline V gene lookup returns CDR1 SQVTM and CDR2 ANQGSEA.

This chain links TRBV28 with TRBJ2-5; 7 nucleotides align to TRBD1. With 7 bases clipped from V and 10 bases from J, the junction kept 6 bases outside the gene matches. This CDR3 is built from 11 residues. The germline V gene encodes CDR1 MDHEN and CDR2 SYDVKM. The CDR3 region has the DNA TGTGCCAGCAACAGGGGAGCGTACCAGTACTTC. This codes for CASNRGAYQYF. Full variable domain (rest looked up from reference TRBV28 and TRBJ2-5): DVKVTQSSRYLVKRTGEKVFLECVQDMDHENMFWYRQDPGLGLRLIYFSYDVKMKEKGDIPEGYSVSREKKERFSLILESASTNQTSMYLCASNRGAYQYFGPGTRLLVL.

In this sample, this clonotype turned up many times. The chain is built from TRBV12-3 or TRBV12-4 and TRBJ2-3, with 8 bases that match TRBD2. Trimming took 5 bases from V and 2 from J; bases not matched to a gene: 9. The CDR3 sequence is 16 residues long. The CDR3 DNA reads TGTGCCAGCAGTGGGTTGACTAGCGATTCCACAGATACGCAGTATTTT. Its translation is CASSGLTSDSTDTQYF.

The chain links TRBV5-1 to TRBJ2-2, with 14 bases identical to TRBD2. Germline CDR1 is SGHRS and CDR2 is YFSETQ. With 5 bases clipped from V and 7 bases from J, the junction kept 16 bases outside the gene matches. The CDR3 consists of 19 residues. The CDR3 DNA is TGCGCCAGCAGTCCCAGTCCGACTAGCGGGAGGGCCAGTAACGGGGAGCTGTTTTTT. This translates into CASSPSPTSGRASNGELFF.

This clonotype was observed a few times. The chain has TRBV29-1 and TRBJ2-7, with a possible D match to TRBD2 (6 bases). This CDR3 spans 13 amino acids. V lost 4 bases to trimming and J lost 2 bases, with 12 bases between them. The germline V gene encodes CDR1 SQVTM and CDR2 ANQGSEA. Here the CDR3 reads CSVAGLNAYEQYF. DNA of the CDR3: TGCAGCGTTGCGGGACTGAACGCCTACGAGCAGTACTTC.

CDR3 DNA: TGTGCCAGTAAGGGGACAGGGGTGACTGAAGCTTTCTTT. Protein product: CASKGTGVTEAFF. This chain joins TRBV19 and TRBJ1-1; the match to TRBD1 covers 10 bases. The CDR3 spans 13 residues. Trimming cost V 7 bases and J 5 bases; bases outside gene matches: 4. Per the germline V gene, CDR1 is LNHDA and CDR2 is SQIVND (reference sequence).

The chain carries TRBV10-2 and TRBJ2-2; D assignment may be TRBD1 or TRBD2 (5 bases each). The V end was cut by 3 bases, the J end by 0 bases, with 8 bases between. The CDR3 runs to 15 residues. The germline gives CDR1 WSHSY, CDR2 SAAADI. This CDR3 reads CASSEWGTNTGELFF. The CDR3 nucleotides read TGCGCCAGCAGTGAATGGGGGACGAACACCGGGGAGCTGTTTTTT.

The chain uses TRBV4-2 and TRBJ2-1; 9 nucleotides agree with TRBD1. V was clipped by 2 bases and J by 3 bases; unmatched bases: 11. This CDR3 region has 18 residues. The germline V gene has CDR1 LGHNA and CDR2 YNFKEQ. Here the CDR3 DNA reads TGTGCCAGCAGCCAACCCTTGAGACAGGGGGTCTTCTACAATGAGCAGTTCTTC. Translation gives CASSQPLRQGVFYNEQFF.

The count of this clonotype is one. This chain links TRBV12-3 or TRBV12-4 with TRBJ2-5; no clear D gene. This CDR3 has 14 amino acids. The V end lost 3 bases, the J end lost 2 bases, and 10 bases lay between the germline ends. CDR3 residues: CASSLDLIQETQYF. As DNA, the CDR3 is TGTGCCAGCAGTTTGGACCTGATACAAGAGACCCAGTACTTC.

The chain uses TRBV10-3 and TRBJ2-1, with D perhaps matching TRBD2 (5 bases). The CDR3 sequence is 13 residues long. Germline lookup yields CDR1 ENHRY and CDR2 SYGVKD. Trimming removed 6 bases from V and 5 bases from J, with 11 bases in between. The chain's CDR3 is CAISQLVNNEQFF. CDR3 DNA sequence: TGTGCCATCAGCCAACTAGTAAACAATGAGCAGTTCTTC.